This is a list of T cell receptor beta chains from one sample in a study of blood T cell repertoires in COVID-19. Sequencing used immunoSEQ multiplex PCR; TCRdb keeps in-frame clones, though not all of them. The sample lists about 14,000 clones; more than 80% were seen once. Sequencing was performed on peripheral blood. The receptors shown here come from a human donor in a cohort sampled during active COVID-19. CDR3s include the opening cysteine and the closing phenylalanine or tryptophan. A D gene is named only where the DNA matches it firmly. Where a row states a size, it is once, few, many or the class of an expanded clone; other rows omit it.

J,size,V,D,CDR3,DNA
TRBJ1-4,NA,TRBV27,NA,CASSPRAGNEKLFF,TGTGCCAGCAGCCCAAGGGCGGGTAATGAAAAACTGTTTTTT
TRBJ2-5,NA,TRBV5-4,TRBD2,CASSLAAGGPRETQYF,TGTGCCAGCAGCTTGGCCGCGGGGGGGCCGCGAGAGACCCAGTACTTC
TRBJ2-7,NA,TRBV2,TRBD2,CASSGSSGYEQYF,TGTGCCAGCAGTGGCTCTAGCGGATACGAGCAGTACTTC
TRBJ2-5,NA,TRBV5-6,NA,CASSWGDGKTQYF,TGTGCCAGCAGCTGGGGGGACGGGAAGACCCAGTACTTC
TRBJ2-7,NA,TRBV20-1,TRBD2,CSASTSGGAFREQYF,TGCAGTGCTAGTACTAGCGGGGGGGCTTTTCGGGAGCAGTACTTC
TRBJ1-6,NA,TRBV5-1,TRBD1,CASSAGQRASPLHF,TGCGCCAGCAGCGCGGGACAGCGGGCTTCACCCCTCCACTTT
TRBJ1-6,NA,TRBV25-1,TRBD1,CASKETGGHNSPLHF,TGTGCCAGCAAAGAAACAGGGGGACATAATTCACCCCTCCACTTT
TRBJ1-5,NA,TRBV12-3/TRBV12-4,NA,CASSLGPGQPQHF,TGTGCCAGCAGTTTAGGTCCGGGGCAGCCCCAGCATTTT
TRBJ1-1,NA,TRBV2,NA,CASSEVWRDTEAFF,TGTGCCAGCAGTGAAGTGTGGCGGGACACTGAAGCTTTCTTT
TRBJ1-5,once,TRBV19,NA,CASSIEAGRQPQHF,TGTGCCAGTAGTATAGAGGCAGGTCGTCAGCCCCAGCATTTT
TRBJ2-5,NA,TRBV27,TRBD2,CASSLTSGVQETQYF,TGTGCCAGCAGTTTAACTAGCGGGGTCCAAGAGACCCAGTACTTC
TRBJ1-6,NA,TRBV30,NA,CAWSTGGERSPLHF,TGTGCCTGGAGCACGGGGGGGGAGCGTTCACCCCTCCACTTT
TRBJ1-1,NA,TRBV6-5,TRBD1,CASRPTTGRTEAFF,TGTGCCAGCAGACCAACGACAGGGAGGACTGAAGCTTTCTTT
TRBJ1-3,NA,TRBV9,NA,CASSPGSGNTIYF,TGTGCCAGCAGTCCAGGGTCTGGAAACACCATATATTTT
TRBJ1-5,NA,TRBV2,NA,CASSERGGPIFNQPQHF,TGTGCCAGCAGTGAAAGGGGGGGGCCCATTTTCAATCAGCCCCAGCATTTT
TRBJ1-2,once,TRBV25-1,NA,CASSGSGENYGYTF,TGTGCCAGCAGCGGGAGCGGGGAAAACTATGGCTACACCTTC
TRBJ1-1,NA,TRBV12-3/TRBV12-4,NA,CASSSLGNTEAFF,TGTGCCAGCAGCTCCCTCGGGAACACTGAAGCTTTCTTT
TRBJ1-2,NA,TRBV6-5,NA,CASMTLQGNHGYTF,TGTGCCAGCATGACGTTGCAGGGCAACCATGGCTACACCTTC
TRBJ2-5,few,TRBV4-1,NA,CASSQAPTAGGQETQYF,TGCGCCAGCAGCCAAGCCCCCACGGCCGGGGGTCAAGAGACCCAGTACTTC
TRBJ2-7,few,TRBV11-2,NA,CASSLGGNSYEQYF,TGTGCCAGCAGCTTAGGAGGAAACTCCTACGAGCAGTACTTC
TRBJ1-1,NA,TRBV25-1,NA,CASTLDSNTEAFF,TGTGCCAGCACCCTGGACAGTAACACTGAAGCTTTCTTT
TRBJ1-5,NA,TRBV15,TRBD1,CATSGQGDQPQHF,TGTGCCACCAGCGGCCAGGGGGATCAGCCCCAGCATTTT
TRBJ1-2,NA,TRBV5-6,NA,CASSLQGISGYTF,TGTGCCAGCAGCCTACAGGGAATAAGTGGCTACACCTTC
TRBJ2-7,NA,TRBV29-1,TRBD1,CSVRTGPYEQYF,TGCAGCGTTAGGACAGGACCATACGAGCAGTACTTC
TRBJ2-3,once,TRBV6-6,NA,CASSYSGTLPGDTQYF,TGTGCCAGCAGTTACTCGGGGACTCTCCCTGGGGATACGCAGTATTTT
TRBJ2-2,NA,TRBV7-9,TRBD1,CASSTPPTGVAGELFF,TGTGCCAGCAGCACGCCCCCGACAGGGGTGGCCGGGGAGCTGTTTTTT
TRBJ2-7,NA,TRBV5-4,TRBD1,CASSQTGGGEQYF,TGTGCCAGCAGCCAAACAGGGGGCGGGGAGCAGTACTTC
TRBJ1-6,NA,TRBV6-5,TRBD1,CASRPRDRDNSPLHF,TGTGCCAGCAGGCCCCGGGACAGGGATAATTCACCCCTCCACTTT
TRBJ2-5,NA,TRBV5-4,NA,CASSSGHLQETQYF,TGTGCCAGCAGCTCGGGACACCTCCAAGAGACCCAGTACTTC
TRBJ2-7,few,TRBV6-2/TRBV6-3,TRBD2,CASSRRTSLSYEQYF,TGTGCCAGCAGCCGCCGGACTAGTCTGTCCTACGAGCAGTACTTC
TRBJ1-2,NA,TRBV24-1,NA,CATSDWQGRYTF,TGTGCCACCAGTGATTGGCAGGGGCGCTACACCTTC
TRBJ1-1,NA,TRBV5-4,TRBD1,CASSLGAGQGPPGAFF,TGTGCCAGCAGCTTGGGAGCGGGACAGGGGCCCCCGGGAGCTTTCTTT
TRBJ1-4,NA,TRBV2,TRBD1,CASSEPTGLKKLFF,TGTGCCAGCAGTGAACCGACAGGGTTGAAAAAACTGTTTTTT
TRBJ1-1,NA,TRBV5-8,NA,CASSPGHRNTEAFF,TGTGCCAGCAGCCCGGGACACCGGAACACTGAAGCTTTCTTT
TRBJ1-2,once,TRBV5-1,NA,CASSASGQSYGYTF,TGCGCCAGCAGCGCCAGCGGACAGTCCTATGGCTACACCTTC